The clone carrying this TCR beta chain occurred once. What it recognizes is unknown. A read error is possible here, since a much larger clone lies one base away. Axillary draining lymph nodes of breast cancer patients supplied the node samples. This specimen comes from a study of breast tumors, draining lymph nodes, adjacent tissues. Study-wide points: Tumor T cell lymph node origin was a supported hypothesis, not proven. Tumor TCR diversity was below lymph nodes but above nontumor tissue. Luminal-like breast cancer showed significantly greater tumor-nontumor repertoire similarity than basal-like breast cancer did.

TCRdb passed the multiplex PCR reads through MiXCR, listing each CDR3 protein once. The sample includes some 130,000 distinct CDR3 sequences, nearly 20% of them seen just once. The CDR3 loop spans 14 amino acids. V was pared by 4 bases and J by 8 bases, with 8 bases of the junction left unmatched. Germline V CDR1 and CDR2: SGHNT, YYREEE (reference sequence). This sequence originates from a female donor with breast cancer. Some clones in this sample may be carry-over from other donors' samples. The V call is TRBV5-4, the J call TRBJ2-1, with 8 bases identical to TRBD1. Sequenced: axillary lymph node tissue. The CDR3 spells CASSGGRGRDEQFF. The CDR3 coding sequence is TGTGCCAGCAGCGGGGGCAGGGGGCGGGATGAGCAGTTCTTC.